This T cell receptor beta chain was sequenced in a study of blood T cells in healthy people across ages (dated by TCRdb to about 2015). About the investigation overall: In model experiments, roughly one uniquely barcoded TCR beta cDNA molecule per two T cells was captured by template switching. Using the same blood draw, the study looked at two additional independent replicas of 1 million unique cDNA reads for two donors, one aged 18 to 30 and the other aged 80 or older. Age-related changes in TCR beta repertoire diversity were measured in the study by deep sequencing normalized with unique cDNA molecular identifiers. The donors were divided into four age groups: young (average roughly 15 years), middle-aged (approximately 41), aged (62) and long-lived (roughly 86). Donors of different ages were randomly distributed across sequencing lanes to avoid experimental bias.

Libraries were prepared through 5' RACE. The run used an Illumina HiSeq 2500. A second PCR of about 6 to 12 cycles was performed with a sample-barcoded 5' primer and a J-beta primer mix. Each TCR beta cDNA molecule received a unique molecular identifier from a template-switch 5' adaptor carrying 12 random nucleotides. Each sample yielded at least 3 million CDR3-containing paired-end reads. All of the RNA was converted into first-strand cDNA using the Mint cDNA synthesis kit, with a TRBC-specific oligonucleotide serving as the primer. Following uracil-DNA glycosylase treatment, a first 18-cycle PCR with universal primers M1SS and BC2_uni_R was performed on all cDNA. As for how the authors treated the data: Each sample was normalized by randomly selecting 1 million high-quality reads, each carrying a distinct molecular identifier. Reads with shared molecular identifiers were discarded instead of being binned into consensus sequences. CDR3 identification, clonotype clustering and error correction used MiTCR with a Q25 quality threshold and the strictest error-elimination algorithm. Lower-bound total TCR beta diversity was estimated with a nonparametric unseen species model using Euler transformation. Using fastp at Q25 and MiXCR, TCRdb reprocessed the public reads and kept productive beta chains. When rows share a CDR3 protein, they turn into one entry using the most common DNA and genes. These V and J calls originate from TCRdb's pipeline instead of the authors' own analysis. Across this sample there are 1,100,000 or so distinct CDR3 sequences, with 45% seen only once. The top ten constitute approximately 17% of the sample.

Turning to this clonotype: Its cognate antigen has yet to be identified. No base qualities exist here, and no much larger clone lies one base off it.

Beyond this particular receptor, the publication reports: Estimates of total diversity based on one million sequenced T cells were regarded as lower bounds and as underestimates. Because profiling used bulk unsorted PBMCs, naive and antigen-experienced compartments could not be compared conclusively. Because the CMV infection status of the donors was unknown, age-related changes in expanded clonotypes may potentially have been confounded. As age increased, observed TCR beta diversity per million T cells dropped in a roughly linear way, and a significant reduction was already evident by age roughly 40. Compared with the aged group, the long-lived group had more naive CD4+ T cells, fewer expanded clones and increased TCR diversity, a pattern suggesting age selection. There was a strong correlation between observed TCR beta diversity and the percentage of naive T cells measured by flow cytometry.

Donors were around 37 systemically healthy Caucasian individuals from Russia aged 6 to 90 years. Ten milliliters of peripheral blood were drawn from each donor into EDTA-treated Vacutainer tubes. PBMCs were isolated by Ficoll-Paque density-gradient centrifugation, with at least 6 million obtained per sample. Trizol reagent was used to extract total RNA from the PBMCs, yielding at least 6 micrograms per sample. For every donor, flow cytometry on a PBMC aliquot measured the percentage of naive CD45RAhigh/CD27high T cells. The clonotype was recovered from a woman in her sixties or seventies in good health. Sequencing was performed on blood.

Read as DNA, the sequence is TGTGCCACCAAGATCCCCCGTGAAGCTTTCTTT. It is translated as CATKIPREAFF. The rearrangement joined TRBV28 to TRBJ1-1, with the identity of the D gene unclear. Looking up the germline V gene yields CDR1 MDHEN and CDR2 SYDVKM. The CDR3 sequence holds 11 residues, the cysteine and phenylalanine included. Only the CDR3 part of the read is kept: 33 bases, read in frame from the first base. V is reduced by 10 bases and J by 7 bases, leaving a spacing of 13 bases between them.